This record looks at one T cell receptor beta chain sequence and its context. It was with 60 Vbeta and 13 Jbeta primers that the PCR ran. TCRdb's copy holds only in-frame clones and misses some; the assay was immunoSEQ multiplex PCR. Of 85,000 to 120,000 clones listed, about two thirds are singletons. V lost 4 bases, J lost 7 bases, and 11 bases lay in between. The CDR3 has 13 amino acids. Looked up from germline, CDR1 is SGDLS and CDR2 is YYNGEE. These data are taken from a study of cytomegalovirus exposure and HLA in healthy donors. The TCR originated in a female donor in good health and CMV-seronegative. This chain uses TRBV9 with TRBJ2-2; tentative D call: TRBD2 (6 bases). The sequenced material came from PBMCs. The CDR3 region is CASSSTGSGELFF. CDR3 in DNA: TGTGCCAGCAGCAGTACCGGGAGCGGGGAGCTGTTTTTT.